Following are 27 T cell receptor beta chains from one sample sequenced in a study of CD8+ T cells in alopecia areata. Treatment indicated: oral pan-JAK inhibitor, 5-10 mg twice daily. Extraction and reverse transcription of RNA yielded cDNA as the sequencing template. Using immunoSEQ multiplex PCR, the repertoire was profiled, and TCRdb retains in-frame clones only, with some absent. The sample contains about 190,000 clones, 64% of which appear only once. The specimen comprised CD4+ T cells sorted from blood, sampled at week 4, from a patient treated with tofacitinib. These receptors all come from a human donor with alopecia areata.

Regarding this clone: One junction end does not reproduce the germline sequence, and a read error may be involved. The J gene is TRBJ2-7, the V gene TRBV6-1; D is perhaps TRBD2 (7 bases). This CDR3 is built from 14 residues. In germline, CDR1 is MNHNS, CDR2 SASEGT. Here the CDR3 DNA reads TGTGCGAGCAGGCCGAGGGGGGGCCTTGACGAGCAGTACTTC. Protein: CASRPRGGLDEQYF.

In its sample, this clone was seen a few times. The CDR3 bases are TGTGCCAGCAGCTTAGTACGGGGGGCCCGCACAGATACGCAGTATTTT. Amino acid sequence: CASSLVRGARTDTQYF. The gene calls are TRBV7-9 and TRBJ2-3; D is perhaps TRBD2 (7 bases). V shed 1 base and J shed 1 base, with 12 bases lying between them. CDR1 is SEHNR and CDR2 is FQNEAQ in the germline V gene (reference sequence). The CDR3 sequence is 16 residues long.

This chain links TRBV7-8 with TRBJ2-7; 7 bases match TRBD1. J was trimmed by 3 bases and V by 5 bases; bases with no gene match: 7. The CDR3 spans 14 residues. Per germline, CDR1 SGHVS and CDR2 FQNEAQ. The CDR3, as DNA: TGTGCCAGCAGCGAGTGGGACAGAGACTACGAGCAGTACTTC. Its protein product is CASSEWDRDYEQYF.

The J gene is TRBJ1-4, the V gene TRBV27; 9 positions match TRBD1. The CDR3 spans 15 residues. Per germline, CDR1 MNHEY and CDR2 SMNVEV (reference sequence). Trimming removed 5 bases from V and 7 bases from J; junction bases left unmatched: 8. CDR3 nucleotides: TGTGCCAGCAGTGCCACAGGGGGCGCCGGTGAAAAACTGTTTTTT. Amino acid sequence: CASSATGGAGEKLFF.

The DNA for the CDR3 is TGTGCCAGCAGGGCTTGGGGGGCTAGCGGCTCGGGCGAGCAGTACTTC. As protein: CASRAWGASGSGEQYF. The chain is built from TRBV2 and TRBJ2-7, with D perhaps TRBD2 (7 bases). Germline assignment: CDR1 SNHLY and CDR2 FYNNEI. V gave up 6 bases and J gave up 6 bases, with 24 bases separating them. CDR3 size: 16 residues. Full variable domain (remainder filled in from reference TRBV2 and TRBJ2-7): EPEVTQTPSHQVTQMGQEVILRCVPISNHLYFYWYRQILGQKVEFLVSFYNNEISEKSEIFDDQFSVERPDGSNFTLKIRSTKLEDSAMYFCASRAWGASGSGEQYFGPGTRLTVT.

The CDR3 here is CSVGRRDEQYF. The CDR3 region has the DNA TGCAGCGTTGGTCGGAGGGACGAGCAGTACTTC. The rearrangement links TRBV29-1 to TRBJ2-7, with D possibly TRBD2 on 6 matching bases. The length of the CDR3 is 11 residues. The V and J ends lost 4 bases and 5 bases respectively, with 9 bases between them. The germline gives CDR1 SQVTM, CDR2 ANQGSEA.

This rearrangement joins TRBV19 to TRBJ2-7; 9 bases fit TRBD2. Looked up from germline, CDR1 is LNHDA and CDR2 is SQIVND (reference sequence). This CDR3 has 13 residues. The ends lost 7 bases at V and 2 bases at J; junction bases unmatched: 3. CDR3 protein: CASKTSGTYEQYF. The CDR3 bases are TGTGCCAGTAAGACTAGCGGAACCTACGAGCAGTACTTC.

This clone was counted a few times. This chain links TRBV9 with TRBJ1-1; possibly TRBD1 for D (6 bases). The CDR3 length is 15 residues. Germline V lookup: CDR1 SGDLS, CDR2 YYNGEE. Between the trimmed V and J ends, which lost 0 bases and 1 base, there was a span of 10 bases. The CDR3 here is CASSVAGRGNTEAFF. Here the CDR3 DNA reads TGTGCCAGCAGCGTAGCGGGCAGGGGGAACACTGAAGCTTTCTTT. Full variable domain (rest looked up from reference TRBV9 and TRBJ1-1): DSGVTQTPKHLITATGQRVTLRCSPRSGDLSVYWYQQSLDQGLQFLIQYYNGEERAKGNILERFSAQQFPDLHSELNLSSLELGDSALYFCASSVAGRGNTEAFFGQGTRLTVV.

CDR3 protein: CASSLDRGKYQPQHF. CDR3 coding DNA: TGCGCCAGCAGTCTGGACAGGGGGAAGTATCAGCCCCAGCATTTT. The chain employs TRBV4-1 and TRBJ1-5; 10 positions agree with TRBD1. The CDR3 totals 15 residues. Germline lookup yields CDR1 MGHRA and CDR2 YSYEKL. V lost 6 bases to trimming and J lost 5 bases; unmatched junction nucleotides: 7.

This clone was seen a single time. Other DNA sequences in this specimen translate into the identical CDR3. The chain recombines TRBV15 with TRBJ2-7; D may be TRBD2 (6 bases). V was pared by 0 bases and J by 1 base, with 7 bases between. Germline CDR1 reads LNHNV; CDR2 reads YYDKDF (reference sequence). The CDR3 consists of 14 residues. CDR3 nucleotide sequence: TGTGCCACCAGCAGAGATCGGGGGTCCTACGAGCAGTACTTC. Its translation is CATSRDRGSYEQYF.

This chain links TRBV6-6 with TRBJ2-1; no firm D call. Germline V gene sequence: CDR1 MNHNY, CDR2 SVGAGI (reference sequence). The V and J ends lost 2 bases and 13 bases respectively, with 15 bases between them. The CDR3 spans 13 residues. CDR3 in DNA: TGTGCCAGCAGTTACCCGGACCGCGGTCGTCAGTTCTTC. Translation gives CASSYPDRGRQFF.

CDR3 residues: CASSRGVGTGNTIYF. The CDR3 DNA is TGTGCCAGCAGTCGCGGGGTAGGGACTGGAAACACCATATATTTT. The V gene is TRBV6-5, the J gene TRBJ1-3; D is unclear. Germline CDR1 reads MNHEY; CDR2 reads SVGAGI. The length of the CDR3 is 15 residues. The ends were cut back, 5 bases at V and 2 bases at J, with 13 bases in the middle.

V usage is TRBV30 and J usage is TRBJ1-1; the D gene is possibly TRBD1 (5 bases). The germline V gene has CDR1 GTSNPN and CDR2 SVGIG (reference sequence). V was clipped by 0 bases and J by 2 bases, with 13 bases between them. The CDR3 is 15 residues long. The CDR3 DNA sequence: TGTGCCTGGAGTGTGGGGGGGTCCCGTAACACTGAAGCTTTCTTT. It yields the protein CAWSVGGSRNTEAFF.

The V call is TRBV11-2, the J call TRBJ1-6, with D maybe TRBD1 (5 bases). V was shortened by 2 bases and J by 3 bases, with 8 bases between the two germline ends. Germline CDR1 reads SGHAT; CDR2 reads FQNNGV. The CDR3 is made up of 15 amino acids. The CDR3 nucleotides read TGTGCCAGCAGCTTACAGGGAATCTATAATTCACCCCTCCACTTT. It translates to CASSLQGIYNSPLHF.

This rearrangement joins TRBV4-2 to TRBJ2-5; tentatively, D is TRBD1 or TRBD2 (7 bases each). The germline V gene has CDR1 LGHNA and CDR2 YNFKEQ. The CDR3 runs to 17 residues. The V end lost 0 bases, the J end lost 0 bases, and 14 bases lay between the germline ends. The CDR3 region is CASSQDPQGGYQETQYF. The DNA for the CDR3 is TGTGCCAGCAGCCAAGATCCCCAGGGGGGGTACCAAGAGACCCAGTACTTC.

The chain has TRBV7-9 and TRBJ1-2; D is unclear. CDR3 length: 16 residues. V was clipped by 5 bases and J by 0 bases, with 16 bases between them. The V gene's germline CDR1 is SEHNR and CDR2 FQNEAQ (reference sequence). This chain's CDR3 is CASSPSIGSTNYGYTF. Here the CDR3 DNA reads TGTGCCAGCAGCCCTTCGATAGGGTCCACTAACTATGGCTACACCTTC.

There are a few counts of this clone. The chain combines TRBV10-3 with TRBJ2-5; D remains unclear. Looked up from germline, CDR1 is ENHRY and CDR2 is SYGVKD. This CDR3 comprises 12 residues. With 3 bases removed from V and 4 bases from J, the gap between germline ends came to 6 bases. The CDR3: CAISEFGETQYF. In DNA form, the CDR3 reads TGTGCCATCAGTGAATTTGGAGAGACCCAGTACTTC.

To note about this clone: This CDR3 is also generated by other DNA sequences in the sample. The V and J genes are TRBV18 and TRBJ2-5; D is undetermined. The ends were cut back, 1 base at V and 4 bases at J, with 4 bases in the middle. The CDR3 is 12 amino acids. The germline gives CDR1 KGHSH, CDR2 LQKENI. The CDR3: CASSPLGETQYF. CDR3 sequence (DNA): TGTGCCAGCTCACCACTCGGAGAGACCCAGTACTTC.

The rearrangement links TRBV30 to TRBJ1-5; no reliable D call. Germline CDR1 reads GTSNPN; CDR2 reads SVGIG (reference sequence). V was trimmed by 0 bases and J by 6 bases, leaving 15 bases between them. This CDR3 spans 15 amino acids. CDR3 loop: CAWSVSLSSGQPQHF. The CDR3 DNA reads TGTGCCTGGAGTGTATCTCTGAGCTCAGGTCAGCCCCAGCATTTT. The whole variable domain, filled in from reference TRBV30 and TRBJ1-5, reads SQTIHQWPATLVQPVGSPLSLECTVEGTSNPNLYWYRQAAGRGLQLLFYSVGIGQISSEVPQNLSASRPQDRQFILSSKKLLLSDSGFYLCAWSVSLSSGQPQHFGDGTRLSIL.

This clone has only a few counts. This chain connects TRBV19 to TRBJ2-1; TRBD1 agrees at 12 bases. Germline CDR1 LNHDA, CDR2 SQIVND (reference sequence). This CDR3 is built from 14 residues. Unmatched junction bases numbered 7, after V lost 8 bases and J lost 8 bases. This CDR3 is CASGRDRGPYEQFF. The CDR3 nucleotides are TGTGCCAGTGGACGGGACAGGGGGCCGTATGAGCAGTTCTTC.

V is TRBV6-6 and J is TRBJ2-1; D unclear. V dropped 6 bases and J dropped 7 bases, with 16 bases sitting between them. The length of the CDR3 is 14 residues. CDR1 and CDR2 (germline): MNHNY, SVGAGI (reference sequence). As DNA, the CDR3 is TGTGCCAGCAGCCTAGGGATAGAGAGGAATGAGCAGTTCTTC. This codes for CASSLGIERNEQFF.

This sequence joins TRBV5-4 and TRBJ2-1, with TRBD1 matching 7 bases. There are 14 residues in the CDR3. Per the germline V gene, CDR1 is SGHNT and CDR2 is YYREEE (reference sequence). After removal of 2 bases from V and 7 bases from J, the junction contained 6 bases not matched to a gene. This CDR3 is CASSFPGQRNEQFF. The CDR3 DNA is TGTGCCAGCAGCTTTCCGGGACAGAGGAATGAGCAGTTCTTC. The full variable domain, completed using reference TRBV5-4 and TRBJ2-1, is ETGVTQSPTHLIKTRGQQVTLRCSSQSGHNTVSWYQQALGQGPQFIFQYYREEENGRGNFPPRFSGLQFPNYSSELNVNALELDDSALYLCASSFPGQRNEQFFGPGTRLTVL.

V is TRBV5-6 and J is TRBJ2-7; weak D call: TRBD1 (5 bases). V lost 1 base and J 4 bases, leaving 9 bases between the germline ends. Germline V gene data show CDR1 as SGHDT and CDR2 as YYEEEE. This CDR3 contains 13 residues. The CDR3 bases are TGTGCCAGCAGCTTGAAGGGGTCTTACGAGCAGTACTTC. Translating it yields CASSLKGSYEQYF.

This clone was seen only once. CDR3 residues: CASTSPGTPTDTQYF. Here the CDR3 DNA reads TGTGCCAGCACCTCTCCCGGGACTCCCACAGATACGCAGTATTTT. The chain joins TRBV28 to TRBJ2-3, with D maybe TRBD2 (6 bases). Germline CDR1 is MDHEN and CDR2 is SYDVKM. The CDR3 contains 15 residues. V was pared by 7 bases and J by 2 bases, with 16 bases between.

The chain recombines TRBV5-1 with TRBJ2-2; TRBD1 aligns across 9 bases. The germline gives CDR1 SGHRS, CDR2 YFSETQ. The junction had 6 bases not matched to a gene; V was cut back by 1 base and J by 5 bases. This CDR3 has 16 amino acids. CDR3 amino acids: CASSLYGTGTTGELFF. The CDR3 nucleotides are TGCGCCAGCAGCTTGTACGGGACAGGGACGACCGGGGAGCTGTTTTTT.

The DNA for the CDR3 is TGTGCCACCAGCAGAGTGGCAGCAAACAATGAGCAGTTCTTC. It encodes CATSRVAANNEQFF. V usage is TRBV15 and J usage is TRBJ2-1; D gene uncertain. V was shortened by 1 base and J by 5 bases, with 9 bases between the two germline ends. The CDR3 contains 14 residues. Germline V gene data show CDR1 as LNHNV and CDR2 as YYDKDF (reference sequence).

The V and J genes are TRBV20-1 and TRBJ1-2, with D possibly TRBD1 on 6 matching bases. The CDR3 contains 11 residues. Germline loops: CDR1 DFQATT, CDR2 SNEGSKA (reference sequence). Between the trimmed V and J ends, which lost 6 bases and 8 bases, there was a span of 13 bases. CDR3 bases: TGCAGTGCATATCGTCAGGGGGGCTACACCTTC. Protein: CSAYRQGGYTF.